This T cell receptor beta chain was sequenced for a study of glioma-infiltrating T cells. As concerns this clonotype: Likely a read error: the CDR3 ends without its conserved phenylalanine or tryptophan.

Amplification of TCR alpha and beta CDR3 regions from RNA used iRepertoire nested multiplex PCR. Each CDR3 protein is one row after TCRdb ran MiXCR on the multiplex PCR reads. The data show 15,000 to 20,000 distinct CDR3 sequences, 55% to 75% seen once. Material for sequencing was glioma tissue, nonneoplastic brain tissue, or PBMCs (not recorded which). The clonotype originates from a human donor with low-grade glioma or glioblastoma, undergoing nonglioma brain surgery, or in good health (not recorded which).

The CDR3 nucleotides read TGTGCCAGCAGTTCCTACAGGAATCAGCCCCAGCATCTT. It is translated as CASSSYRNQPQHL. V and J are TRBV6-9 and TRBJ1-5, with D maybe TRBD1 (5 bases). Germline V lookup: CDR1 MNHGY, CDR2 SVAAGI. The CDR3 is 13 residues long. V gave up 4 bases and J gave up 4 bases, with 8 bases separating them.